The 22 T cell receptor beta chains presented below share a single source sample, sequenced in a study of cytomegalovirus exposure and HLA in healthy donors. The PCR ran on 60 Vbeta and 13 Jbeta primers. The table came from immunoSEQ multiplex PCR; TCRdb's copy has only in-frame clones and leaves some out. The table has fewer than 250,000 clones, roughly 84% seen once. Material for sequencing was PBMCs. These receptor sequences come from a human donor in good health.

The chain couples TRBV6-1 to TRBJ2-7; 8 bases match TRBD2. Germline-derived CDR1 and CDR2 are MNHNS and SASEGT. J lost 0 bases, V lost 5 bases, and 6 bases had no gene match. The CDR3 covers 15 residues. The CDR3 DNA sequence: TGTGCCAGCAGTCGCCCAGCGGGGGTCTCCTACGAGCAGTACTTC. Its protein product is CASSRPAGVSYEQYF.

The V gene is TRBV27, the J gene TRBJ1-3; D may be TRBD1 (6 bases). Germline values: CDR1 MNHEY, CDR2 SMNVEV (reference sequence). This CDR3 region has 16 residues. V lost 5 bases and J 0 bases, leaving 14 bases between the germline ends. CDR3 sequence (DNA): TGTGCCAGCAGTGGGGGAATAGGGGGCTCTGGAAACACCATATATTTT. This encodes CASSGGIGGSGNTIYF.

The V and J genes are TRBV4-1 and TRBJ2-2; 8 bases fit TRBD2. From germline, CDR1 is MGHRA and CDR2 YSYEKL. CDR3 size: 15 residues. J gave up 4 bases and V 7 bases, and 8 bases lay outside the gene matches. For the CDR3, the DNA is TGCGCCAGCAAATGGGGCGGGAGGACCACCGGGGAGCTGTTTTTT. Residues: CASKWGGRTTGELFF.

V and J are TRBV9 and TRBJ1-3; no firm D call. Trimming pared 0 bases from V and 0 bases from J, leaving 7 bases between. The CDR3 has 15 amino acids. CDR1 and CDR2 from the germline V gene are SGDLS and YYNGEE. This chain's CDR3 is CASSVGSSSGNTIYF. In DNA form, the CDR3 reads TGTGCCAGCAGCGTAGGGAGTTCCTCTGGAAACACCATATATTTT.

The chain employs TRBV5-4 and TRBJ1-2; D might be TRBD1 (6 bases). Germline loops: CDR1 SGHNT, CDR2 YYREEE (reference sequence). The CDR3 has 14 amino acids. The germline V and J ends were trimmed by 0 bases and 4 bases, with 10 bases remaining between them. CDR3 region: CASSLEQGVYGYTF. Here the CDR3 DNA reads TGTGCCAGCAGCTTGGAACAGGGTGTCTATGGCTACACCTTC.

V and J are TRBV30 and TRBJ2-2, with D maybe TRBD1 (5 bases). The CDR3 runs 13 residues. CDR1 is GTSNPN, CDR2 SVGIG, per germline (reference sequence). The V and J ends lost 2 bases and 6 bases respectively, with 10 bases between them. CDR3 loop: CAWSLQGAGELFF. Written as DNA, the CDR3 is TGTGCCTGGAGTTTGCAGGGCGCCGGGGAGCTGTTTTTT.

The CDR3 nucleotides are TGTGCCAGTACCGACCCGGGGACAGGGGATGGGGAAAAACTGTTTTTT. This sequence encodes CASTDPGTGDGEKLFF. The chain links TRBV19 to TRBJ1-4; TRBD1 matches 10 bases. Per the germline V gene, CDR1 is LNHDA and CDR2 is SQIVND (reference sequence). CDR3 length: 16 residues. Unmatched junction bases numbered 13, after V lost 7 bases and J lost 8 bases.

The chain carries TRBV28 and TRBJ2-7; 8 bases map to TRBD2. V was pared by 7 bases and J by 3 bases, with 11 bases of the junction left unmatched. Per germline, CDR1 MDHEN and CDR2 SYDVKM. The CDR3 covers 15 residues. In nucleotides, the CDR3 is TGTGCCAGCAAACCAAGGGGTAGCGGGATCTACGAGCAGTACTTC. This sequence encodes CASKPRGSGIYEQYF.

V is TRBV6-5 and J is TRBJ1-2; D unclear. Germline V gene sequence: CDR1 MNHEY, CDR2 SVGAGI. V lost 0 bases and J 8 bases, leaving 19 bases between the germline ends. This CDR3 is 16 amino acids long. CDR3 loop: CASSYSARREGGGYTF. Written as DNA, the CDR3 is TGTGCCAGCAGTTACTCGGCGCGTAGGGAAGGAGGCGGCTACACCTTC.

The chain carries TRBV18 and TRBJ1-2; D gene uncertain. The CDR3 runs 16 residues. Germline V CDR1 and CDR2: KGHSH, LQKENI. V lost 1 base and J 2 bases, leaving 14 bases between the germline ends. CDR3 DNA: TGTGCCAGCTCACCACAATTCACCCGGGTCAACTATGGCTACACCTTC. Its protein product is CASSPQFTRVNYGYTF.

The J gene is TRBJ1-1, the V gene TRBV30, with 9 bases aligning to TRBD1. This CDR3 spans 13 amino acids. The germline V gene encodes CDR1 GTSNPN and CDR2 SVGIG (reference sequence). V lost 5 bases, J lost 6 bases, and 7 bases stayed unmatched. The DNA of the CDR3 is TGTGCCTGGGGGGGACAGGGAGGAGCTGAAGCTTTCTTT. Translating gives CAWGGQGGAEAFF.

The V call is TRBV18, the J call TRBJ1-2, with 7 bases matching TRBD1. CDR3 length equals 15 residues. Trimming took 2 bases from V and 1 from J; bases not matched to a gene: 4. Germline CDR1 and CDR2: KGHSH and LQKENI. CDR3 DNA sequence: TGTGCCAGCTCACCAAGACAGGGCGATAACTATGGCTACACCTTC. As protein: CASSPRQGDNYGYTF.

J is TRBJ2-3 and V is TRBV7-2; D possibly corresponds to TRBD1 (5 bases). Per germline, CDR1 SGHTA and CDR2 FQGNSA. V was shortened by 4 bases and J by 0 bases, with 8 bases between the two germline ends. The CDR3 totals 14 residues. CDR3: CASSSGFSTDTQYF. The DNA for the CDR3 is TGTGCCAGCAGCTCAGGGTTTAGCACAGATACGCAGTATTTT.

This chain joins TRBV4-3 and TRBJ2-2; D gene uncertain. The CDR3 has 14 residues. Germline loops: CDR1 LGHNA, CDR2 YSLEER. V was cut by 1 base and J by 1 base, with 4 bases left in between. The CDR3 sequence is CASSQVVNTGELFF. CDR3 in DNA: TGCGCCAGCAGCCAAGTAGTGAACACCGGGGAGCTGTTTTTT.

This clone is a singleton in its sample. The chain joins TRBV9 to TRBJ1-3; no definite D call. Between the trimmed V and J ends, which lost 1 base and 1 base, there was a span of 18 bases. The germline V gene encodes CDR1 SGDLS and CDR2 YYNGEE. The CDR3 is 18 residues long. The CDR3 nucleotides are TGTGCCAGCAGCGTAATTTCAGCAGGTCCCAGTTCTGGAAACACCATATATTTT. This codes for CASSVISAGPSSGNTIYF. Full variable domain (outside the CDR3, taken from reference TRBV9 and TRBJ1-3): DSGVTQTPKHLITATGQRVTLRCSPRSGDLSVYWYQQSLDQGLQFLIQYYNGEERAKGNILERFSAQQFPDLHSELNLSSLELGDSALYFCASSVISAGPSSGNTIYFGEGSWLTVV.

V is TRBV20-1 and J is TRBJ1-4; D is unresolved. This CDR3 spans 11 amino acids. Germline lookup yields CDR1 DFQATT and CDR2 SNEGSKA (reference sequence). Trimming took 3 bases from V and 5 from J, leaving 4 bases between them. Written as DNA, the CDR3 is TGCAGTGCTAGGCGCAATGAAAAACTGTTTTTT. It specifies CSARRNEKLFF.

The V and J genes are TRBV7-2 and TRBJ2-1, with unresolved D. The germline CDR1 and CDR2 sequences are SGHTA and FQGNSA. The CDR3 has 12 amino acids. Trimming left V 5 bases short and J 7 bases short, with 9 bases between. The CDR3 here is CASSRGWNEQFF. The CDR3 coding sequence is TGTGCCAGCAGCCGAGGCTGGAATGAGCAGTTCTTC. The full variable domain, completed using reference TRBV7-2 and TRBJ2-1, is GAGVSQSPSNKVTEKGKDVELRCDPISGHTALYWYRQSLGQGLEFLIYFQGNSAPDKSGLPSDRFSAERTGGSVSTLTIQRTQQEDSAVYLCASSRGWNEQFFGPGTRLTVL.

This rearrangement joins TRBV29-1 to TRBJ2-5, with 12 bases lining up with TRBD2. The germline V gene has CDR1 SQVTM and CDR2 ANQGSEA. The V segment lost 4 bases and the J segment 5 bases; nucleotides outside the gene matches: 5. This CDR3 comprises 14 residues. The CDR3 region has the DNA TGCAGCGTTGTCGGACTAGCGGGATGGGAGACCCAGTACTTC. Amino acids: CSVVGLAGWETQYF.

CDR3 bases: TGTGCCAGTAGTATGACTAGCGGTCAAGAGACCCAGTACTTC. Translated: CASSMTSGQETQYF. The chain employs TRBV19 and TRBJ2-5; TRBD2 agrees at 9 bases. The CDR3 runs 14 residues. The germline gives CDR1 LNHDA, CDR2 SQIVND (reference sequence). The ends lost 3 bases at V and 2 bases at J; junction bases unmatched: 1. Based on the CDR3 plus reference TRBV19 and TRBJ2-5, the full variable domain is DGGITQSPKYLFRKEGQNVTLSCEQNLNHDAMYWYRQDPGQGLRLIYYSQIVNDFQKGDIAEGYSVSREKKESFPLTVTSAQKNPTAFYLCASSMTSGQETQYFGPGTRLLVL.

The chain combines TRBV19 with TRBJ2-5; a weak D match, TRBD2 (5 bases). Trimming cost V 3 bases and J 5 bases, with 10 bases left between them. Germline V gene lookup returns CDR1 LNHDA and CDR2 SQIVND (reference sequence). The CDR3 loop spans 13 amino acids. The CDR3 nucleotides are TGTGCCAGTAGTATTTGGACGGGGGAGACCCAGTACTTC. Translating it yields CASSIWTGETQYF.

This chain connects TRBV27 to TRBJ2-2, with TRBD1 matching over 8 bases. Germline lookup yields CDR1 MNHEY and CDR2 SMNVEV (reference sequence). The CDR3 contains 16 residues. With 6 bases clipped from V and 4 bases from J, the junction kept 10 bases outside the gene matches. CDR3 residues: CASRSVTGVITGELFF. As DNA, the CDR3 is TGTGCCAGCAGGTCCGTGACAGGGGTTATCACCGGGGAGCTGTTTTTT.

This chain joins TRBV7-2 and TRBJ2-5, with 11 bases that match TRBD2. Matching the DNA end better, TRBJ2-7 makes the J call doubtful. Per the germline V gene, CDR1 is SGHTA and CDR2 is FQGNSA. The CDR3 is made up of 17 amino acids. The CDR3 region is CASSPRLAGGPRGEQYF. The CDR3 coding sequence is TGTGCCAGCAGCCCTCGATTAGCGGGAGGGCCGCGGGGCGAGCAGTACTTC.